Sequencing of this TCR beta chain was carried out in a study of blood T cell repertoires in COVID-19. There are 15 residues in the CDR3. Unmatched junction bases numbered 11, after V lost 3 bases and J lost 9 bases. CDR1 is MGHRA and CDR2 is YSYEKL in the germline V gene. Source study methods: Reference gene primer amplification gave estimated nucleated cell counts. The protocol was immunoSEQ multiplex PCR, while the TCRdb copy is restricted to in-frame clones and leaves out a portion. V and J calls and clone size come straight from that table; D and trimming were deduced from the DNA. The sample holds 150,000 to 180,000 clones, roughly 80% seen once.

The sequencing input was peripheral blood. This TCR came from a woman in her sixties with acute or convalescent COVID-19. The rearrangement uses TRBV4-1 and TRBJ2-1, with TRBD2 identical over 7 bases. The chain's CDR3 is CASSHRATSRPEQFF. For the CDR3, the DNA is TGCGCCAGCAGCCATCGGGCGACTAGCCGTCCTGAGCAGTTCTTC.